This T cell receptor beta chain stems from a study of T cell repertoires in cytomegalovirus infection. The overall study: Public TCR beta signatures provided an indication of both CMV infection and a matching HLA type.

The sample holds a few counts of this clonotype. Its target is not known. The germline V gene has CDR1 ENHRY and CDR2 SYGVKD. The CDR3 is 15 amino acids. V lost 6 bases to trimming and J lost 4 bases, with 17 bases between them. MiXCR, run by TCRdb on the reads, gives a single entry per CDR3 protein. Among hundreds of thousands of distinct CDR3 sequences listed, more than 20% were seen once. Study-wide findings and caveats: Across the ex vivo response, the dominant clonotypes were HLA-C-restricted CMV-specific TCR beta clonotypes. Carriage of CMV together with the relevant HLA was identifiable through cumulative public TCR beta family frequency.

This sequence joins TRBV10-3 and TRBJ2-3; perhaps TRBD2 as D (5 bases). Sequenced material: CD8+ T cells from PBMCs. This receptor was identified in a human donor in good health (CMV status not recorded). Some clones in this sample may be carry-over from other donors' samples. The CDR3 spells CAIRAWVAEADTQYF. CDR3 DNA sequence: TGTGCCATCAGGGCGTGGGTTGCGGAGGCAGATACGCAGTATTTT.